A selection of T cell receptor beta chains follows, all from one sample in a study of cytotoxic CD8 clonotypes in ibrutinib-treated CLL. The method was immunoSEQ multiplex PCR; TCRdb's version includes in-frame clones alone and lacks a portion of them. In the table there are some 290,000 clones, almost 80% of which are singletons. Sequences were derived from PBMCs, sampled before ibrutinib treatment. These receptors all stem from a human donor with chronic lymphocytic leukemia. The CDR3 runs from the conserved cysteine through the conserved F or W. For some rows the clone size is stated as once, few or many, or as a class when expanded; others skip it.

CDR3aa: CASSNIPRGSGNTIYF; abundance: -; v_gene: TRBV7-2; j_gene: TRBJ1-3
CDR3aa: CASSEYPTGSVGFFF; abundance: -; v_gene: TRBV6-1; j_gene: TRBJ1-1
CDR3aa: CATSTRTSSYEQYF; abundance: -; v_gene: TRBV15; j_gene: TRBJ2-7
CDR3aa: CASSTGTAKNIQYF; abundance: -; v_gene: TRBV5-4; j_gene: TRBJ2-4
CDR3aa: CAWKTPAEAFF; abundance: -; v_gene: TRBV30; j_gene: TRBJ1-1
CDR3aa: CASSITGVGTDTQYF; abundance: once; v_gene: TRBV9; j_gene: TRBJ2-3
CDR3aa: CASSYMVQNEKLFF; abundance: -; v_gene: TRBV6-5; j_gene: TRBJ1-4
CDR3aa: CASSQDISGMVFGYTF; abundance: -; v_gene: TRBV4-1; j_gene: TRBJ1-2
CDR3aa: CASRQAGGPSHEQFF; abundance: -; v_gene: TRBV6-5; j_gene: TRBJ2-1
CDR3aa: CASSEGQGAITEAFF; abundance: -; v_gene: TRBV19; j_gene: TRBJ1-1
CDR3aa: CASGGTNPKQFF; abundance: few; v_gene: TRBV2; j_gene: TRBJ2-1
CDR3aa: CASSVIGQGTWNEQFF; abundance: -; v_gene: TRBV25-1; j_gene: TRBJ2-1
CDR3aa: CASSEYQDTGELFF; abundance: -; v_gene: TRBV6-4; j_gene: TRBJ2-2
CDR3aa: CASSPGTDLTVAGANVLTF; abundance: -; v_gene: TRBV27; j_gene: TRBJ2-6
CDR3aa: CASSFLFKGEEKLFF; abundance: -; v_gene: TRBV27; j_gene: TRBJ1-4
CDR3aa: CASSLRRGPNTGELFF; abundance: -; v_gene: TRBV7-9; j_gene: TRBJ2-2
CDR3aa: CASSSWTGRMREKLFF; abundance: -; v_gene: TRBV5-1; j_gene: TRBJ1-4
CDR3aa: CATSRRTGEEQYF; abundance: -; v_gene: TRBV15; j_gene: TRBJ2-7
CDR3aa: CASSKLAGGYNEQFF; abundance: -; v_gene: TRBV6-4; j_gene: TRBJ2-1
CDR3aa: CASSQGFTSGSRYEQYF; abundance: few; v_gene: TRBV4-1; j_gene: TRBJ2-7
CDR3aa: CAISQGAEAFF; abundance: -; v_gene: TRBV10-3; j_gene: TRBJ1-1
CDR3aa: CASSVAWDPYYNEQFF; abundance: -; v_gene: TRBV9; j_gene: TRBJ2-1
CDR3aa: CASSLRRHLETQYF; abundance: -; v_gene: TRBV27; j_gene: TRBJ2-5
CDR3aa: CASRRTGATFSGNTIYF; abundance: -; v_gene: TRBV5-1; j_gene: TRBJ1-3
CDR3aa: CASSSLGTEQYF; abundance: -; v_gene: TRBV7-2; j_gene: TRBJ2-7
CDR3aa: CASSSVPNYEQYF; abundance: few; v_gene: TRBV7-9; j_gene: TRBJ2-7
CDR3aa: CATLPIEAGGVYGYTF; abundance: -; v_gene: TRBV10-3; j_gene: TRBJ1-2
CDR3aa: CASSYPELGGSRELFF; abundance: few; v_gene: TRBV11-2; j_gene: TRBJ2-2
CDR3aa: CASSLAVAYEQYF; abundance: once; v_gene: TRBV7-2; j_gene: TRBJ2-7
CDR3aa: CASSLGDGAYGEKLFF; abundance: -; v_gene: TRBV7-9; j_gene: TRBJ1-4
CDR3aa: CASSSPPGEYGYTF; abundance: few; v_gene: TRBV28; j_gene: TRBJ1-2
CDR3aa: CASSLLAGSRGADTQYF; abundance: -; v_gene: TRBV5-8; j_gene: TRBJ2-3
CDR3aa: CASSQDHGLAGAFYEQYF; abundance: -; v_gene: TRBV4-3; j_gene: TRBJ2-7
CDR3aa: CASSLWVTGASVEQYF; abundance: -; v_gene: TRBV7-2; j_gene: TRBJ2-7
CDR3aa: CASSAPRGARGTQYF; abundance: -; v_gene: TRBV25-1; j_gene: TRBJ2-5
CDR3aa: CASSATSGGYNEQFF; abundance: -; v_gene: TRBV9; j_gene: TRBJ2-1
CDR3aa: CASRAGFVEQFF; abundance: -; v_gene: TRBV6-6; j_gene: TRBJ2-1
CDR3aa: CATTTGVEQYF; abundance: -; v_gene: TRBV6-5; j_gene: TRBJ2-7